A selection of T cell receptor beta chains follows, all from one sample in a study of OX40 agonist ivuxolimab in advanced cancers. Only in-frame clones appear in the TCRdb table, and some are missing; sequencing was by immunoSEQ multiplex PCR. The sample gives about 61,000 clones, about 86% of which show up once; roughly 0.5% is in the top ten. The source was CD4+ or CD8+ T cells sorted from blood, collected in a trial of the OX40 agonist ivuxolimab. The receptor source for this set is an adult with an advanced solid tumor such as melanoma, head and neck, liver or kidney cancer. Each CDR3 is given with its conserved first and last residue. The order of the fields is V gene, J gene, clone size, D gene, CDR3 protein, CDR3 DNA. D genes are given only for firm matches. Part of the rows lack a size; the others show once, few, many or a class for expanded clones.

V: TRBV18; J: TRBJ2-3; size: .; D: .; CDR3: CASSLSISTDTQYF; DNA: TGTGCCAGCTCACTTTCAATTAGCACAGATACGCAGTATTTT
V: TRBV9; J: TRBJ2-3; size: .; D: TRBD2; CDR3: CASSVGLAGGRQYF; DNA: TGTGCCAGCAGCGTAGGACTAGCGGGGGGCCGCCAGTATTTT
V: TRBV5-4; J: TRBJ1-2; size: few; D: TRBD1; CDR3: CASSSNRGSNYGYTF; DNA: TGTGCCAGCAGCTCGAACAGGGGAAGTAACTATGGCTACACCTTC
V: TRBV5-1; J: TRBJ2-1; size: .; D: TRBD1; CDR3: CASFPDRASSYNEQFF; DNA: TGCGCCAGCTTCCCTGACAGGGCTAGCTCCTACAATGAGCAGTTCTTC
V: TRBV11-2; J: TRBJ2-1; size: .; D: .; CDR3: CASSLGANQWSSYNEQFF; DNA: TGTGCCAGCAGCTTAGGCGCCAACCAATGGAGCTCCTACAATGAGCAGTTCTTC
V: TRBV28; J: TRBJ1-5; size: .; D: .; CDR3: CASRPSGRGNQPQHF; DNA: TGTGCCAGCAGGCCCTCGGGCAGGGGTAATCAGCCCCAGCATTTT
V: TRBV7-2; J: TRBJ1-6; size: .; D: .; CDR3: CASSLEGTNNSPLHF; DNA: TGTGCCAGCAGCTTAGAGGGGACCAATAATTCACCCCTCCACTTT
V: TRBV5-1; J: TRBJ2-2; size: .; D: .; CDR3: CASSLDSANTGELFF; DNA: TGCGCCAGCAGCCTGGACAGTGCGAACACCGGGGAGCTGTTTTTT
V: TRBV19; J: TRBJ2-7; size: .; D: TRBD1; CDR3: CASSLTGGGYEQYF; DNA: TGTGCCAGTAGTTTGACAGGGGGAGGCTACGAGCAGTACTTC
V: TRBV6-1; J: TRBJ2-7; size: once; D: .; CDR3: CASSEEGTFDALRGQYF; DNA: TGTGCCAGCAGTGAAGAGGGCACTTTCGACGCGTTACGAGGGCAGTACTTC
V: TRBV10-3; J: TRBJ2-1; size: few; D: TRBD2; CDR3: CAISRSDSGGAYNEQFF; DNA: TGTGCCATCAGCCGCTCGGATAGCGGGGGGGCCTATAATGAGCAGTTCTTC
V: TRBV7-9; J: TRBJ2-7; size: .; D: .; CDR3: CASSFSAYEQYF; DNA: TGTGCCAGCAGCTTCAGCGCCTACGAGCAGTACTTC
V: TRBV5-1; J: TRBJ1-2; size: .; D: .; CDR3: CASSLGVGSVRNYGYTF; DNA: TGCGCCAGCAGCTTGGGGGTCGGCAGTGTCAGAAACTATGGCTACACCTTC
V: TRBV13; J: TRBJ2-3; size: .; D: .; CDR3: CASSPGSLHTDTQYF; DNA: TGTGCCAGCAGCCCCGGGTCCCTGCACACAGATACGCAGTATTTT
V: TRBV28; J: TRBJ2-2; size: .; D: TRBD1; CDR3: CASSLYVPGGTGELFF; DNA: TGTGCCAGCAGTTTATACGTTCCAGGGGGCACCGGGGAGCTGTTTTTT
V: TRBV5-6; J: TRBJ1-1; size: .; D: TRBD1; CDR3: CASSLGLTGVNTEAFF; DNA: TGTGCCAGCAGCTTGGGACTGACAGGGGTGAACACTGAAGCTTTCTTT
V: TRBV27; J: TRBJ1-6; size: .; D: TRBD1; CDR3: CASSSSGGSSYNSPLHF; DNA: TGTGCCAGCAGTTCATCAGGGGGGAGCTCCTATAATTCACCCCTCCACTTT
V: TRBV27; J: TRBJ2-3; size: .; D: .; CDR3: CASSTLAQGGDTQYF; DNA: TGTGCCAGCAGCACCCTAGCACAAGGGGGGGATACGCAGTATTTT
V: TRBV7-2; J: TRBJ2-1; size: .; D: .; CDR3: CASSLGLYGDLSYNEQFF; DNA: TGTGCCAGCAGCTTAGGTCTGTACGGGGACCTCTCCTACAATGAGCAGTTCTTC
V: TRBV28; J: TRBJ1-2; size: .; D: .; CDR3: CASTPTVSYGYTF; DNA: TGTGCCAGCACACCCACAGTCAGCTATGGCTACACCTTC
V: TRBV5-1; J: TRBJ2-1; size: .; D: .; CDR3: CASSLGATGYNEQFF; DNA: TGCGCCAGCAGCTTGGGGGCCACAGGGTACAATGAGCAGTTCTTC
V: TRBV7-9; J: TRBJ1-3; size: few; D: .; CDR3: CASSFPPAGTGNTIYF; DNA: TGTGCCAGCAGCTTCCCCCCCGCCGGCACAGGAAACACCATATATTTT
V: TRBV7-6; J: TRBJ2-2; size: .; D: TRBD2; CDR3: CASSLGPTSGGNTGELFF; DNA: TGTGCCAGCAGCTTAGGCCCTACTAGCGGGGGGAACACCGGGGAGCTGTTTTTT
V: TRBV27; J: TRBJ2-7; size: few; D: .; CDR3: CASSPQGGPSYEQYF; DNA: TGTGCCAGCAGCCCACAGGGCGGGCCATCCTACGAGCAGTACTTC
V: TRBV7-2; J: TRBJ2-3; size: .; D: .; CDR3: CASSPGRATDTQYF; DNA: TGTGCCAGCAGCCCCGGCAGGGCCACAGATACGCAGTATTTT
V: TRBV6-5; J: TRBJ2-3; size: .; D: TRBD1; CDR3: CASRQGADTQYF; DNA: TGTGCCAGCCGACAGGGGGCAGATACGCAGTATTTT
V: TRBV19; J: TRBJ2-3; size: few; D: .; CDR3: CASSIGGVATDTQYF; DNA: TGTGCCAGTAGTATAGGTGGAGTAGCTACAGATACGCAGTATTTT
V: TRBV7-2; J: TRBJ2-1; size: .; D: .; CDR3: CASSLFGNEQFF; DNA: TGTGCCAGCAGCTTATTCGGCAATGAGCAGTTCTTC
V: TRBV6-1; J: TRBJ2-2; size: .; D: .; CDR3: CASRIQGTGELFF; DNA: TGTGCCAGCAGGATACAGGGCACCGGGGAGCTGTTTTTT
V: TRBV5-1; J: TRBJ1-1; size: .; D: .; CDR3: CASSLEKSSSEAFF; DNA: TGCGCCAGCAGCTTGGAGAAGTCGAGCTCTGAAGCTTTCTTT
V: TRBV11-2; J: TRBJ2-7; size: .; D: TRBD2; CDR3: CASSLEGGSVYEQYF; DNA: TGTGCCAGCAGCTTAGAGGGCGGGAGTGTGTACGAGCAGTACTTC
V: TRBV5-1; J: TRBJ2-6; size: .; D: .; CDR3: CASSLDGSGANVLTF; DNA: TGCGCCAGCAGTTTGGACGGGTCTGGGGCCAACGTCCTGACTTTC
V: TRBV19; J: TRBJ1-3; size: .; D: TRBD1; CDR3: CASATGQHYTIYF; DNA: TGTGCCAGCGCCACGGGACAGCACTACACCATATATTTT